Listed below are T cell receptor beta chains from one sample, sequenced in a study of blood T cell repertoires in COVID-19. Some clones are missing from TCRdb's copy, which holds only in-frame ones; the method was immunoSEQ multiplex PCR. The repertoire consists of around 250,000 clones, with 86% occurring once and the leading ten covering about 8.6%. The sample was peripheral blood. The receptors were gathered from a man aged 35 to 55 with active or convalescent COVID-19. The CDR3 runs from the conserved cysteine through the conserved F or W. The D gene is left open where the match is weak. Size is stated for part of the rows, as once, few or many counts, or as a class when the clone is expanded.

size	J	D	V	CDR3	DNA
-	TRBJ2-3	TRBD2	TRBV27	CASSFMTSGIYTQYF	TGTGCCAGCAGTTTCATGACTAGCGGTATCTATACGCAGTATTTT
-	TRBJ2-7	-	TRBV21-1	CASSTSGGHYEQYF	TGTGCCAGCAGCACCTCAGGGGGGCACTACGAGCAGTACTTC
-	TRBJ2-1	-	TRBV9	CASSVEEGSYNEQFF	TGTGCCAGCAGCGTAGAGGAGGGTTCCTACAATGAGCAGTTCTTC
once	TRBJ1-2	-	TRBV6-5	CASSYRAGRGYGYTF	TGTGCCAGCAGTTACCGCGCGGGGCGCGGCTATGGCTACACCTTC
-	TRBJ2-6	-	TRBV24-1	CATRASGANVLTF	TGTGCCACCAGGGCCTCTGGGGCCAACGTCCTGACTTTC
-	TRBJ2-3	TRBD2	TRBV6-2/TRBV6-3	CASSLLAGHTDTQYF	TGTGCCAGCAGTCTACTAGCGGGGCACACAGATACGCAGTATTTT
-	TRBJ2-3	TRBD1	TRBV5-5	CASSSGQAGDTQYF	TGTGCCAGCAGCTCCGGACAGGCAGGAGATACGCAGTATTTT
-	TRBJ1-2	TRBD1	TRBV30	CARYRDRPGGYTF	TGTGCCCGTTACCGGGACAGACCAGGGGGCTACACCTTC
-	TRBJ2-1	-	TRBV6-5	CASSYSRSSSYNEQFF	TGTGCCAGCAGTTACTCTAGGTCTAGCTCCTACAATGAGCAGTTCTTC
-	TRBJ1-3	-	TRBV18	CASSRTGVSSSGNTIYF	TGTGCCAGCTCCCGAACCGGGGTCTCTAGCTCTGGAAACACCATATATTTT
-	TRBJ2-7	TRBD1	TRBV5-1	CASSIGQGVRYEQYF	TGCGCCAGCAGCATCGGACAGGGGGTGAGGTACGAGCAGTACTTC
-	TRBJ1-2	-	TRBV24-1	CATSEDRNGFYGYTF	TGTGCCACCAGTGAAGACAGGAACGGCTTCTATGGCTACACCTTC
once	TRBJ2-1	TRBD2	TRBV7-9	CASSSSGVVGQFF	TGTGCCAGCAGCTCCAGCGGGGTAGTTGGGCAGTTCTTC
-	TRBJ2-5	-	TRBV19	CASSIQGAQETQYF	TGTGCCAGTAGTATACAAGGGGCTCAAGAGACCCAGTACTTC
-	TRBJ1-4	-	TRBV3-1/TRBV3-2	CASSPEKETYNEKLFF	TGTGCCAGCAGCCCCGAAAAGGAGACGTATAATGAAAAACTGTTTTTT
-	TRBJ1-5	TRBD1	TRBV9	CAVNPRGQGVAGQPQHF	TGTGCCGTTAACCCCCGGGGACAGGGGGTAGCAGGACAGCCCCAGCATTTT
-	TRBJ2-3	TRBD2	TRBV5-1	CASSLGAGEYF	TGCGCCAGCAGCTTAGGAGCGGGAGAGTATTTT
-	TRBJ2-7	TRBD2	TRBV7-6	CASSLSPEHSGRAVESYEQYF	TGTGCCAGCAGCTTATCGCCCGAACATAGCGGGAGGGCCGTCGAATCCTACGAGCAGTACTTC
-	TRBJ1-6	-	TRBV19	CASSIGQGNSPLHF	TGTGCCAGTAGTATCGGGCAGGGTAATTCACCCCTCCACTTT
-	TRBJ2-6	TRBD1	TRBV18	CASSKTGGPFGANVLTF	TGTGCCAGCTCGAAGACAGGGGGTCCGTTTGGGGCCAACGTCCTGACTTTC
-	TRBJ1-5	TRBD1	TRBV4-2	CASSPLQGAVQPQHF	TGTGCCAGCAGCCCCCTCCAGGGGGCTGTTCAGCCCCAGCATTTT
-	TRBJ2-3	TRBD2	TRBV19	CASSIRRTSGSSTDTQYF	TGTGCCAGTAGTATTCGTCGGACTAGCGGGAGTAGCACAGATACGCAGTATTTT
-	TRBJ2-3	-	TRBV9	CASSVGDSLSTDTQYF	TGTGCCAGCAGCGTAGGGGACTCACTGAGCACAGATACGCAGTATTTT
few	TRBJ1-4	-	TRBV28	CASSRGAEINEKLFF	TGTGCCAGCAGTCGGGGGGCGGAAATAAATGAAAAACTGTTTTTT
-	TRBJ1-4	-	TRBV6-9	CASSSLANEKLFF	TGTGCCAGCAGTTCGTTAGCGAATGAAAAACTGTTTTTT
-	TRBJ2-1	-	TRBV29-1	CSVPKGSRGFF	TGCAGCGTTCCAAAGGGGTCAAGGGGGTTCTTC
-	TRBJ1-2	-	TRBV6-5	CASSYFPGFYYTF	TGTGCCAGCAGTTATTTTCCAGGGTTCTATTACACCTTC
-	TRBJ1-5	TRBD1	TRBV28	CASSFLVQGVNQPQHF	TGTGCCAGCAGTTTCTTGGTACAGGGGGTAAATCAGCCCCAGCATTTT
-	TRBJ1-5	-	TRBV24-1	CATSGVGGDNQPQHF	TGTGCCACCAGCGGTGTGGGGGGGGACAATCAGCCCCAGCATTTT
-	TRBJ1-3	-	TRBV29-1	CSGGGDSGNTIYF	TGCAGCGGTGGAGGAGACTCTGGAAACACCATATATTTT
-	TRBJ2-7	TRBD1	TRBV29-1	CSVSGTGPYEQYF	TGCAGCGTTTCCGGGACAGGGCCATACGAGCAGTACTTC
-	TRBJ1-3	-	TRBV10-1	CARVLYRSGNTIYF	TGCGCCAGGGTCCTTTACAGGTCTGGAAACACCATATATTTT
-	TRBJ2-2	-	TRBV13	CASSIRGNTGELFF	TGTGCCAGCAGCATAAGGGGGAACACCGGGGAGCTGTTTTTT
-	TRBJ2-7	-	TRBV2	CASSDVRLYYEQYF	TGTGCCAGCAGTGACGTTAGACTTTACTACGAGCAGTACTTC
once	TRBJ2-1	TRBD2	TRBV7-2	CASSLSGGWDNEQFF	TGTGCCAGCAGCCTCAGCGGGGGGTGGGACAATGAGCAGTTCTTC
-	TRBJ2-3	TRBD2	TRBV5-4	CASSDPNSGQSTDTQYF	TGTGCCAGCAGCGACCCAAATAGCGGGCAAAGCACAGATACGCAGTATTTT
-	TRBJ2-6	-	TRBV5-1	CASSLTGSTSGANVLTF	TGCGCCAGCAGCTTGACAGGGTCAACCTCTGGGGCCAACGTCCTGACTTTC
-	TRBJ1-4	TRBD1	TRBV5-6	CASSITGQGREKLFF	TGTGCCAGCAGCATTACGGGACAGGGTCGAGAAAAACTGTTTTTT
-	TRBJ2-1	-	TRBV30	CAWSVPNLYNEQFF	TGTGCCTGGAGTGTACCGAACTTATACAATGAGCAGTTCTTC
-	TRBJ2-3	-	TRBV4-1	CAGEDTQYF	TGCGCCGGAGAAGATACGCAGTATTTT
-	TRBJ2-2	-	TRBV5-1	CASTHTGELFF	TGCGCCAGCACTCACACCGGGGAGCTGTTTTTT
-	TRBJ2-2	TRBD1	TRBV24-1	CATSDAGQGVSGELFF	TGTGCCACCAGTGACGCAGGACAGGGGGTTAGTGGGGAGCTGTTTTTT
-	TRBJ1-3	-	TRBV7-3	CASSLSFGRDDRLYGNTIYF	TGTGCCAGCAGCTTAAGTTTTGGGAGGGACGACCGCTTATATGGAAACACCATATATTTT
-	TRBJ1-1	-	TRBV12-5	CASGEVMNTEAFF	TGTGCTAGTGGGGAGGTGATGAACACTGAAGCTTTCTTT
-	TRBJ2-1	-	TRBV5-1	CASSLAAVAASNEQFF	TGCGCCAGCAGCTTGGCCGCGGTAGCGGCCAGCAATGAGCAGTTCTTC